The 8 T cell receptor beta chains below come from one sample, sequenced in a study of cytomegalovirus exposure and HLA in healthy donors. Researchers ran the PCR with 60 Vbeta and 13 Jbeta primers. Clones were read by immunoSEQ multiplex PCR, and TCRdb kept only the in-frame ones, dropping some. The sample carries about 160,000 clones, 65% to 90% recorded once. Sequencing input: PBMCs. Every receptor here comes from a woman aged 18 to 35 in good health and CMV-seronegative.

J is TRBJ2-5 and V is TRBV5-4; 8 nucleotides align to TRBD2. Germline CDR1 and CDR2: SGHNT and YYREEE (reference sequence). V shed 3 bases, J shed 3 bases, and the junction held 10 bases outside the gene matches. The CDR3 spans 16 residues. The CDR3 DNA reads TGTGCCAGCAGCTGGGGAGGAAATAGCGGGGAAGAGACCCAGTACTTC. This encodes CASSWGGNSGEETQYF.

Here the CDR3 reads CAGWRGASTDTQYF. The CDR3 DNA sequence: TGTGCTGGGTGGCGGGGGGCGAGCACAGATACGCAGTATTTT. The chain has TRBV7-9 and TRBJ2-3, with 8 bases fitting TRBD2. The CDR3 covers 14 residues. The V gene's germline CDR1 is SEHNR and CDR2 FQNEAQ (reference sequence).

The J gene is TRBJ1-6, the V gene TRBV30; 9 bases are a match to TRBD1. The trim removed 3 bases at V and 7 bases at J, leaving 7 bases unmatched. CDR3 length: 15 residues. Germline lookup yields CDR1 GTSNPN and CDR2 SVGIG (reference sequence). This CDR3 is CAWSLQGAHNSPLHF. The CDR3 nucleotides read TGTGCCTGGAGCCTACAGGGGGCCCACAATTCACCCCTCCACTTT.

About this clone: A read error may produce the germline difference seen at one junction end. This chain joins TRBV7-9 and TRBJ2-7; tentative D call: TRBD2 (6 bases). Germline CDR1 SEHNR, CDR2 FQNEAQ (reference sequence). The CDR3 spans 13 residues. Here the CDR3 reads CVSRRESQSEQYF. The CDR3 coding sequence is TGTGTCAGCCGGCGGGAATCACAGAGCGAGCAGTACTTC.

This sequence joins TRBV27 and TRBJ2-4; TRBD2 agrees at 15 bases. The CDR3 is 14 amino acids. Germline CDR1 is MNHEY and CDR2 is SMNVEV (reference sequence). Trimming removed 4 bases from V and 9 bases from J; junction bases left unmatched: 1. The CDR3 region is CASSSGLAGGIQYF. The CDR3 nucleotides are TGTGCCAGCAGTTCGGGACTAGCGGGAGGCATTCAGTACTTC.

V gene TRBV5-1 combines with J gene TRBJ1-1, with 9 bases fitting TRBD1. The CDR3 runs to 15 residues. Germline V gives CDR1 SGHRS, CDR2 YFSETQ. J gave up 4 bases and V 4 bases, and 8 bases lay outside the gene matches. This chain's CDR3 is CASSVGQGRVTEAFF. The CDR3 bases are TGCGCCAGCAGCGTAGGACAGGGGAGGGTCACTGAAGCTTTCTTT.

This clone was found a few times. The rearrangement links TRBV6-5 to TRBJ1-1; D perhaps matches TRBD1 (6 bases). The CDR3 contains 13 residues. The germline gives CDR1 MNHEY, CDR2 SVGAGI. Trimming left V 6 bases short and J 6 bases short, with 14 bases between. The CDR3 sequence is CASRPRGGSEAFF. CDR3 bases: TGTGCCAGCAGACCTCGGGGGGGCTCTGAAGCTTTCTTT.

This rearrangement joins TRBV19 to TRBJ1-5, with 9 nucleotides matching TRBD1. The CDR3 consists of 16 residues. Per germline, CDR1 LNHDA and CDR2 SQIVND (reference sequence). With V trimmed by 5 bases and J by 2 bases, 7 bases remained unmatched. DNA for the CDR3: TGTGCCAGTAGTGTGACAGGGGGAAATGGCAATCAGCCCCAGCATTTT. This translates into CASSVTGGNGNQPQHF.